This TCR beta chain was profiled in a study of T-cell reconstitution after alpha-beta-depleted transplantation in children. It was with unique molecular identifiers that the TCRbeta library was prepared. TCRdb itself ran the PCR reads through MiXCR, one entry per CDR3 protein. Among roughly 280,000 distinct CDR3 sequences, under 14% were seen once, and the ten largest hold around 20%. This CDR3 is built from 14 residues. Trimming shortened V by 6 bases and J by 1 base, and 10 bases separated the two germline ends. The germline gives CDR1 SNHLY, CDR2 FYNNEI. Study results and caveats: Where alpha-beta T cells came from about two months after transplant was reportedly several hundred expanded graft clones. The main origin of T-cell counts and diversity one year after transplant was newly produced T cells. For some patients, TCRbeta diversity was high at day 60 because of recipient T cells and thymic progenitors that survived.

This clonotype has ten or more counts. Its antigen remains unknown. The sequences come from peripheral blood, collected 180 days after TCRalphabeta/CD19-depleted stem cell transplant. The chain joins TRBV2 to TRBJ1-5; tentative D call: TRBD1 (6 bases). The clonotype comes from a male patient between 2 and 15 years old who had a stem cell transplant for chronic granulomatous disease, so the T cells may come from the graft donor. This CDR3 reads CASRTTGSNQPQHF. The CDR3, as DNA: TGTGCCAGCAGAACCACAGGGAGCAATCAGCCCCAGCATTTT.